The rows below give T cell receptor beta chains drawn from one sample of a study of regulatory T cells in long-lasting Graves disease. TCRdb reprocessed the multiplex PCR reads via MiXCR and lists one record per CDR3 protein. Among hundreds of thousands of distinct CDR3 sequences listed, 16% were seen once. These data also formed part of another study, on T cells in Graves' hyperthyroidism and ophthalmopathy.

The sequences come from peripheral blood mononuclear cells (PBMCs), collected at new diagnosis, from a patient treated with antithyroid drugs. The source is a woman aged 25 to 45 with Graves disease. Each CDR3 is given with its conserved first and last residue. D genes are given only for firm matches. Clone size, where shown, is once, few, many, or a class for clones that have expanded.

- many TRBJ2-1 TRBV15 TGTGCCACCAGCAGACGAGCCGGGACGACGTACAATGAGCAGTTCTTC CATSRRAGTTYNEQFF
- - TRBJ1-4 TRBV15 TGTGCCACCAGCCCCGGGATTGAGGGTGAAAAACTGTTTTTT CATSPGIEGEKLFF
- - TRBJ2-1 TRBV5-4 TGTGCCAGCAGCCGGACGGGCTCCAATGAGCAGTTCTTC CASSRTGSNEQFF
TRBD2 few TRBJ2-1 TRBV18 TGTGCCAGCTCATCAGGACTAGGTGATGAGCAGTTCTTC CASSSGLGDEQFF
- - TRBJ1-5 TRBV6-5 TGTGCCAGCAGTTATATGGAAAACAATCAGCCCCAGCATTTT CASSYMENNQPQHF
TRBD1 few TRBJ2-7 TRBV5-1 TGCGCCAGCAGCTCAACAGGGGATCAGGGGGAGCAGTACTTC CASSSTGDQGEQYF
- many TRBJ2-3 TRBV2 TGTGCCAGCAGAGGAGATATGGCGGATACGCAGTATTTT CASRGDMADTQYF
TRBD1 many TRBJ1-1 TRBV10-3 TGTGCCATCAGTCGGGGGACAGGGCTGAACACTGAAGCTTTCTTT CAISRGTGLNTEAFF
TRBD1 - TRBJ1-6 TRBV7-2 TGTGCCAGCAGCTCCCAGGACAGGGGGGCGTTTATTTCACCCCTCCACTTT CASSSQDRGAFISPLHF
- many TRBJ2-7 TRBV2 TGTGCCATCAGAGGGGCCCACGAGCAGTACTTC CAIRGAHEQYF
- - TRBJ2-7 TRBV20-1 TGCAGTGCCAAACCCCCCACCTCCTACGAGCAGTACTTC CSAKPPTSYEQYF
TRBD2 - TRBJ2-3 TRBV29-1 TGCAGCGTTTGGACTAGCGGGAGAAGCACAGATACGCAGTATTTT CSVWTSGRSTDTQYF
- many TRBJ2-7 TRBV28 TGTGCCAGCACCGGGGCAGGAGATGCCCAGGCCTACGAGCAGTACTTC CASTGAGDAQAYEQYF
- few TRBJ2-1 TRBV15 TGTGCCACCAGCAGAGGCGGACAGTCAGGGGGGCAAGAGACCCGGTACTTC CATSRGGQSGGQETRYF
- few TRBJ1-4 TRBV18 TGTGCCAGCTCACCAGTGTTCGGGGGCACTAATGAAAAACTGTTTTTT CASSPVFGGTNEKLFF
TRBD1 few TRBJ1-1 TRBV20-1 TGCAGTGCCGGACAGGGGTTCACTGAAGCTTTCTTT CSAGQGFTEAFF
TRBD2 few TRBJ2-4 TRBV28 TGTGCCAGCAGCCGACTAGCGGGAGGGATGATAGCCAAAAACATTCAGTACTTC CASSRLAGGMIAKNIQYF
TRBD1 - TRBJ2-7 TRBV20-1 TGCAGTGCTAGCCGCCAGGGGGTCGAGCAGTACTTC CSASRQGVEQYF
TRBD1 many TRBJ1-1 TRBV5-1 TGCGCCAGCAGCCGAATCGAGACAGGGAGTACTGAAGCTTTCTTT CASSRIETGSTEAFF
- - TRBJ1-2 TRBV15 TGTGCCACCAGCATGAGGGAGGGGGATGGCTACACCTTC CATSMREGDGYTF
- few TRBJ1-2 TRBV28 TGTGCCAGCAGAGAGGGGAGCGGCTATGGCTACACCTTC CASREGSGYGYTF
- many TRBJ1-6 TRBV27 TGTGCCACCCGAACCCTACTATCACCCCTCCACTTT CATRTLLSPLHF
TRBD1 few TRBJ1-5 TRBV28 TGTGCCAGCAGTTTTAGGGCGACAGGGTATAGCAATCAGCCCCAGCATTTT CASSFRATGYSNQPQHF
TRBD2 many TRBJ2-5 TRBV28 TGTGCCAGCAGCCACCCCCCGGGACTAGGTCTCCGAGCCCTAGAGACCCAGTACTTC CASSHPPGLGLRALETQYF
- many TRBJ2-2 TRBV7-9 TGTGCCAGCAGCCCTAGCGAGGTGAACACCGGGGAGCTGTTTTTT CASSPSEVNTGELFF
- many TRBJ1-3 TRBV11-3 TGTGCCAGCAGCTCCGACTCTGGAAACACCATATATTTT CASSSDSGNTIYF
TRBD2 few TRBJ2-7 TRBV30 TGTGCCTGGAGTGTGGGACTAGCGGGAGTCTACGAGCAGTACTTC CAWSVGLAGVYEQYF
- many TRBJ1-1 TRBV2 TGTGCCAGCAGTACGGGACTAAACACTGAAGCTTTCTTT CASSTGLNTEAFF
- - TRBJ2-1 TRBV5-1 TGCGCCAGCAACTCACAGCTAAGATACAATGAGCAGTTCTTC CASNSQLRYNEQFF
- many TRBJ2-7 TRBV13 TGTGCCAGCAGCAATATGACAGGACCACGCGAGCAGTACTTC CASSNMTGPREQYF
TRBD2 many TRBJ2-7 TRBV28 TGTGCCAGCAGTCCTCTAGCGGGAGGGCACGAGCAGTACTTC CASSPLAGGHEQYF
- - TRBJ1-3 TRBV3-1 TGTGCCAGCAGCCGGGGCACGTCCGGAACCGGAAACACCATATATTTT CASSRGTSGTGNTIYF
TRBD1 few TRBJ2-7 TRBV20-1 TGCAGTGCTAGAGGCCAGGGGGAATTGGAGCAGTACTTC CSARGQGELEQYF
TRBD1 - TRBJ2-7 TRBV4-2 TGTGCCAGCAGCCCGCGGACAGGGGGCCGCTACGAGCAGTACTTC CASSPRTGGRYEQYF
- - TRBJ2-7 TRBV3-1 TGTGCCAGCAGCCAAACGGCCGGTTCAGGCTACGAGCAGTACTTC CASSQTAGSGYEQYF
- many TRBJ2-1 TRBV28 TGTGCCAGCAGTATTCCTAGGGCGCAGTTTGTCGGGTACAATGAGCAGTTCTTC CASSIPRAQFVGYNEQFF
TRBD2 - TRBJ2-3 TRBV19 TGTGCCAGTGGTAGAAGCGGGAGCGGGCCGCAGTATTTT CASGRSGSGPQYF
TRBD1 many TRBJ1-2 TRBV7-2 TGTGCCAGCAGCCCCCAGGGACAGTTGGGCTATGGCTACACCTTC CASSPQGQLGYGYTF
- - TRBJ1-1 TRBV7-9 TGTGCCAGCAGCTTGGTAGGTGGGCAGGCTGAAGCTTTCTTT CASSLVGGQAEAFF
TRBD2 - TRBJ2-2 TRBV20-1 TGCAGTGCTAGAGATAGTAGTCCTAGCGGGAGGGAGCACGGGGAGCTGTTTTTT CSARDSSPSGREHGELFF
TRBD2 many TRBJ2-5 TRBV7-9 TGTGCCAGCAGCCAGCCACCTAGCGGGAAGGAGACCCAGTACTTC CASSQPPSGKETQYF
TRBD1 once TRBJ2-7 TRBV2 TGTGCCAGCAGCTCTCGACAGGGGTTCGGGCAGTACTTC CASSSRQGFGQYF
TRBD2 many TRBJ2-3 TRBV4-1 TGTGCCAGCAGCCAAATCCGCGGGAGAGGAACAGATACGCAGTATTTT CASSQIRGRGTDTQYF
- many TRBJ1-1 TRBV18 TGTGCCAGCTCACCACCTCGGACAGCGAACACTGAAGCTTTCTTT CASSPPRTANTEAFF
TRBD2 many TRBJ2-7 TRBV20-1 TGCAGTGCAGTCGGCGGGAGTGGGTACGAGCAGTACTTC CSAVGGSGYEQYF
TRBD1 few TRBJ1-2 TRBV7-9 TGTGCCAGCAGCTTATCGGGACAGGGCGATGATGGCTACACCTTC CASSLSGQGDDGYTF
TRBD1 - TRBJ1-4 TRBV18 TGTGCCAGCTCGCGTACAGGGGGCCGTTTGTTTTTTCAAAAACTGTTTTTT CASSRTGGRLFFQKLFF